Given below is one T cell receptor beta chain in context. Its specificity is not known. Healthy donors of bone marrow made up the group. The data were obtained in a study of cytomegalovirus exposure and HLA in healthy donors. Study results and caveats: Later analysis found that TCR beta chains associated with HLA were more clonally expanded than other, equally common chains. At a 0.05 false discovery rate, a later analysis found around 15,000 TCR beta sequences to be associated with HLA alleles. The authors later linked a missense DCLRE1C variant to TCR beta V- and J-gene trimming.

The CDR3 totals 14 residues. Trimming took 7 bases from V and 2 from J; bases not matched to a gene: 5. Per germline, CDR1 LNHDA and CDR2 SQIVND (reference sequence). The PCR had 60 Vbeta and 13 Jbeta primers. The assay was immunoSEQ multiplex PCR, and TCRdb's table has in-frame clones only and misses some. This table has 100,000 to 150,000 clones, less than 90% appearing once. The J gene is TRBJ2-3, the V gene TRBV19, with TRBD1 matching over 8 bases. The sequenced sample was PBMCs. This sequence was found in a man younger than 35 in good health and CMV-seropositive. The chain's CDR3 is CASKWTGTTDTQYF. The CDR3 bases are TGTGCCAGTAAGTGGACAGGGACCACAGATACGCAGTATTTT.